A selection of T cell receptor beta chains follows, all from one sample in a study of vaccination and CD4 T cells after COVID-19. In TCRdb, the PCR reads were re-called with MiXCR into one record per CDR3 protein. The sample lists around 14,000 distinct CDR3 sequences, roughly 71% occurring once. The sample in question was CD4+ T cells from blood, obtained after SARS-CoV-2 vaccination. The receptors derive from a human donor who had recovered from COVID-19. Both conserved end residues are part of each CDR3. The D gene is left open where the match is weak. The size field is filled for only some rows; it gives once, few, many or a size class.

J gene,clone size,V gene,D gene,CDR3 protein,CDR3 DNA
TRBJ1-3,.,TRBV20-1,TRBD1,CSARGDRISGNTIYF,TGCAGTGCTAGAGGGGACAGGATCTCTGGAAACACCATATATTTT
TRBJ2-4,.,TRBV10-3,TRBD2,CAISASLLAGGATTKNIQYF,TGTGCCATCAGTGCCTCGCTGCTAGCGGGAGGGGCTACAACCAAAAACATTCAGTACTTC
TRBJ2-7,.,TRBV6-5,TRBD1,CASSSPNRGTDEQYF,TGTGCCAGCAGTTCCCCGAACAGGGGAACCGACGAGCAGTACTTC
TRBJ2-3,.,TRBV19,TRBD2,CASGTSGSTDTQYF,TGTGCCAGTGGGACTAGCGGTAGCACAGATACGCAGTATTTT
TRBJ1-6,.,TRBV20-1,.,CSAGDPEQGVNSPLHF,TGCAGTGCTGGAGATCCTGAACAGGGAGTAAATTCACCCCTCCACTTT
TRBJ1-5,.,TRBV7-8,.,CASSPSPARDNQPQHF,TGTGCCAGCAGCCCGAGCCCTGCCAGGGATAATCAGCCCCAGCATTTT
TRBJ2-2,.,TRBV20-1,.,CSALHGTGELFF,TGCAGTGCCCTCCATGGAACCGGGGAGCTGTTTTTT
TRBJ2-1,.,TRBV28,TRBD2,CASSGASGRPTSSYNEQFF,TGTGCCAGCAGCGGGGCTAGCGGGAGGCCAACTAGCTCCTACAATGAGCAGTTCTTC
TRBJ1-5,.,TRBV12-3/TRBV12-4,.,CASSLGGGSNQPQHF,TGTGCCAGCAGTTTAGGAGGGGGAAGCAATCAGCCCCAGCATTTT
TRBJ2-5,.,TRBV12-3/TRBV12-4,.,CASSGTSGQETQYF,TGTGCCAGCAGTGGGACAAGCGGCCAAGAGACCCAGTACTTC
TRBJ1-1,few,TRBV23-1,.,CASSQSGGRHRSNTEAFF,TGCGCCAGCAGTCAATCGGGGGGGAGGCACAGGAGCAACACTGAAGCTTTCTTT
TRBJ1-1,.,TRBV6-2/TRBV6-3,.,CASSYWSGEAFF,TGTGCCAGCAGCTATTGGAGTGGTGAAGCTTTCTTT
TRBJ2-7,.,TRBV10-3,.,CAISDNPLYEQYF,TGTGCCATCAGTGATAACCCCTTATACGAGCAGTACTTC
TRBJ2-1,few,TRBV18,TRBD1,CASSPGQGAQNEQFF,TGTGCCAGCTCACCAGGGCAGGGGGCGCAAAATGAGCAGTTCTTC
TRBJ2-6,.,TRBV20-1,TRBD1,CSAGDSGFSGANVLTF,TGCAGTGCTGGGGACAGTGGATTCTCTGGGGCCAACGTCCTGACTTTC
TRBJ1-1,.,TRBV2,.,CASSLQGRNTEAFF,TGTGCCAGCAGTCTACAAGGGCGGAACACTGAAGCTTTCTTT
TRBJ1-1,few,TRBV20-1,TRBD1,CSATRTGLNTEAFF,TGCAGTGCTACCCGGACAGGGTTGAACACTGAAGCTTTCTTT
TRBJ2-1,.,TRBV14,TRBD1,CASSQVTGMSYNEQFF,TGTGCCAGCAGCCAAGTGACAGGGATGTCCTACAATGAGCAGTTCTTC
TRBJ1-2,.,TRBV6-5,.,CASSYDRYYGYTF,TGTGCCAGCAGTTACGACAGGTACTATGGCTACACCTTC
TRBJ1-5,.,TRBV7-2,.,CASSLEANQPQHF,TGTGCCAGCAGCTTAGAGGCTAATCAGCCCCAGCATTTT
TRBJ2-3,.,TRBV20-1,TRBD2,CSARDASGRSTDTQYF,TGCAGTGCTAGAGACGCGAGCGGGAGGTCCACAGATACGCAGTATTTT
TRBJ2-5,few,TRBV20-1,TRBD1,CSARTLGQGGETQYF,TGCAGTGCGCGGACCTTGGGACAGGGTGGGGAGACCCAGTACTTC
TRBJ2-5,.,TRBV7-9,TRBD1,CASSSGGQGQETQYF,TGTGCCAGCAGCTCCGGGGGACAGGGACAAGAGACCCAGTACTTC
TRBJ1-1,.,TRBV28,TRBD1,CASSLAGGAEAFF,TGTGCCAGCAGTTTAGCAGGGGGCGCCGAAGCTTTCTTT
TRBJ2-3,.,TRBV15,TRBD2,CATSRGTLAGYTDTQYF,TGTGCCACCAGCAGAGGAACGCTAGCGGGGTACACAGATACGCAGTATTTT
TRBJ2-3,.,TRBV25-1,TRBD2,CASSESPSGGGYTDTQYF,TGTGCCAGCAGTGAATCCCCCTCGGGGGGAGGATACACAGATACGCAGTATTTT
TRBJ2-3,few,TRBV24-1,TRBD2,CATSDELAGGPSTDTQYF,TGTGCCACCAGTGATGAACTAGCGGGAGGGCCCAGCACAGATACGCAGTATTTT
TRBJ2-5,once,TRBV5-1,.,CASSLQGERETQYF,TGCGCCAGCAGCTTGCAGGGCGAGAGGGAGACCCAGTACTTC
TRBJ2-3,.,TRBV6-2/TRBV6-3,.,CASAAIGSGTSTDTQYF,TGTGCCAGCGCCGCCATTGGGTCAGGGACTTCCACAGATACGCAGTATTTT
TRBJ1-3,.,TRBV12-3/TRBV12-4,.,CASSLTAGNTIYF,TGTGCCAGCAGTTTAACCGCGGGAAACACCATATATTTT
TRBJ2-7,.,TRBV27,TRBD1,CASSLGRTGGLREQYF,TGTGCCAGCAGTTTAGGGCGGACAGGGGGCTTGAGGGAGCAGTACTTC